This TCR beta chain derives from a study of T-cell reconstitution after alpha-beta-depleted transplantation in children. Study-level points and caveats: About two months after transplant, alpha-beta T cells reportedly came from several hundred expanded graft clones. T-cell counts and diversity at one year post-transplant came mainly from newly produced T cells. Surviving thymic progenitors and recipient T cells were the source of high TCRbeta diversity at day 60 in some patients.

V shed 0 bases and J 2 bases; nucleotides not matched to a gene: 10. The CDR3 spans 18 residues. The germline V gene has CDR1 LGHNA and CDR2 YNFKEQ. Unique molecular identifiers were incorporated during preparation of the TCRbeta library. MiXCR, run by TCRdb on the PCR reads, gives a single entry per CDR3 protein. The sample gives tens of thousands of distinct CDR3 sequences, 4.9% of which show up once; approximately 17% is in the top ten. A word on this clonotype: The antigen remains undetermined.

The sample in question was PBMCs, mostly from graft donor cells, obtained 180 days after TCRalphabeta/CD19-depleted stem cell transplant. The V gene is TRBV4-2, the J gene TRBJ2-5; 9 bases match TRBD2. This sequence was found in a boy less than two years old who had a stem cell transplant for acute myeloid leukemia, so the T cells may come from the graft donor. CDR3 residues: CASSQERLADVIQETQYF. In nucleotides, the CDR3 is TGTGCCAGCAGCCAAGAGCGACTAGCGGATGTGATACAAGAGACCCAGTACTTC.